This TCR beta chain originates from a study of T cell responses to AZD1222 COVID-19 vaccine. Overall study findings and caveats: At 160-218 and 743-854, vaccine-associated CD4 TCRs were dominant, and they spanned spike.

In the case of this clone: Its matching antigen is unknown.

Sequenced by immunoSEQ multiplex PCR; TCRdb stores in-frame clones only, minus some. The table has some 110,000 clones, about 90% seen once. Trimming shortened V by 2 bases and J by 7 bases, and 2 bases separated the two germline ends. The CDR3 runs 11 residues. Per germline, CDR1 MNHNY and CDR2 SVGAGI (reference sequence). Sequenced material: peripheral blood, taken on day 0 of AZD1222 vaccination. The TCR originated in an adult in good health. The V call is TRBV6-6, the J call TRBJ2-2; no clear D. The CDR3 loop is CASSYGGELFF. CDR3 sequence (DNA): TGTGCCAGCAGTTACGGCGGGGAGCTGTTTTTT.